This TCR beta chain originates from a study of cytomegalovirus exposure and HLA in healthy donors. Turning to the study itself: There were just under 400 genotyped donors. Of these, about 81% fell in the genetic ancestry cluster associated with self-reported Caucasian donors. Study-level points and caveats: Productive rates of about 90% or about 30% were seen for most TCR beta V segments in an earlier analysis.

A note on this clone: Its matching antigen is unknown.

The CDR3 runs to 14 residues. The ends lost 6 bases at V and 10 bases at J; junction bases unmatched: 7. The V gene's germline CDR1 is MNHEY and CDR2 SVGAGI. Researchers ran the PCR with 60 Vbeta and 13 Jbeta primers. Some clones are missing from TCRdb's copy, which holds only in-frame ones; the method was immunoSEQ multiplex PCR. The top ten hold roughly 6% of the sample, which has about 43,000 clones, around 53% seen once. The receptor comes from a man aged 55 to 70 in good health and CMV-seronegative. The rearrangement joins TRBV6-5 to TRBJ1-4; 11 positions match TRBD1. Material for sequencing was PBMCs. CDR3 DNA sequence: TGTGCCAGCAGACCCGGGACAGGGGGTCGAAAACTGTTTTTT. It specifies CASRPGTGGRKLFF.